This T cell receptor (beta chain) was identified during a study of cytomegalovirus exposure and HLA in healthy donors. Study-level findings and limits: A list of roughly 180 TCR beta chains associated with cytomegalovirus was given. The CMV antigen specificity of a few CMV-associated chains was confirmed through in vitro analysis. Clusters of TCRs from the first cohort tended to co-occur in the 100 to 150 validation repertoires (as a later analysis found).

V lost 4 bases and J lost 6; bases outside the gene matches: 4. Germline values: CDR1 SGHTA, CDR2 FQGNSA. The CDR3 is made up of 13 amino acids. Concerning this clone itself: Its antigen is still unknown.

Assay: immunoSEQ multiplex PCR; the TCRdb copy retains only in-frame clones and omits some. The profile shows 65,000 to 85,000 clones, roughly 95% of them singletons. This chain joins TRBV7-2 and TRBJ2-7, with 9 bases aligning to TRBD1. The material sequenced was PBMCs. The receptor comes from a woman aged 18-35 years in good health and CMV-seronegative. CDR3 amino acids: CASSSRQGVEQYF. The CDR3 DNA reads TGTGCCAGCAGCTCCCGACAGGGGGTCGAGCAGTACTTC. Full variable domain (missing parts from reference TRBV7-2 and TRBJ2-7): GAGVSQSPSNKVTEKGKDVELRCDPISGHTALYWYRQSLGQGLEFLIYFQGNSAPDKSGLPSDRFSAERTGGSVSTLTIQRTQQEDSAVYLCASSSRQGVEQYFGPGTRLTVT.